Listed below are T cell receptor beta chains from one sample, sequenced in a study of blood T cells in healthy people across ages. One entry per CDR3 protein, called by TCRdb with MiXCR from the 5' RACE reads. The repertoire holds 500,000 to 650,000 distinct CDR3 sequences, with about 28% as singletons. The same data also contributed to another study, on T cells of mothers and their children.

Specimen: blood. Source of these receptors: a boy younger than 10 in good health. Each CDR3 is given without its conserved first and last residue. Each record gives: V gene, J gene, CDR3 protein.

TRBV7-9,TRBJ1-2,ASSEYRESTANYGYT
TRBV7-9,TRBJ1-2,ASSLGSGAIYGYT
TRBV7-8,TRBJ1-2,ASSLGTAFYGYT
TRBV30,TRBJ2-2,AWGTGTVANTGELF
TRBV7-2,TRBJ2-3,ASTMTSGKPLSTDTQY
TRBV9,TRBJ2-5,ASSVDDRVVTQY
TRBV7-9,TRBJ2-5,ASSLGWTSGGEQETQY
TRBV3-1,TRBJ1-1,ASSQMLTDPKNTEAF
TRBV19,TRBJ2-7,ASSMSGKGQY
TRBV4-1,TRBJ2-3,ASSQDPSGGPTDTQY
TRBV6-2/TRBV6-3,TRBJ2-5,ASSYSLAAGSRETQY
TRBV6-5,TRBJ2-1,ASSYQTSGAYNEQF
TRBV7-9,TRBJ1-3,ASSLAWKGGRNTIY
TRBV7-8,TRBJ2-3,ASSELDTQY
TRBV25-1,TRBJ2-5,ASVPGGQETQY
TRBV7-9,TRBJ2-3,ASSSPPTSAYRDTQY
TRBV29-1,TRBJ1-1,SVGEDNPEAF
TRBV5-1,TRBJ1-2,ASSLAGQGDYGYT
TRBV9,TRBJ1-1,ASSVASGRGEAF
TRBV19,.,ASSIDRRGEQF
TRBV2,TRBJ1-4,ASSRDRETNEKLF
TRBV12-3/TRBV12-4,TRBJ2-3,ASSSRGEGTDTQY
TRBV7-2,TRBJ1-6,ASSPQGNSPLH
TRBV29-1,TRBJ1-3,SVTLYGGNTIY
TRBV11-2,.,ASSFSGRAPYEQY
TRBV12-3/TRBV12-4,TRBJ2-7,ASSSPGTSGYEQY
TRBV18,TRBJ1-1,ASSPQVNTEAF
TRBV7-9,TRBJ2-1,ASSLMASIYNEQF
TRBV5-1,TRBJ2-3,ASSLEGAITDTQY
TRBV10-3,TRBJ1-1,AISERSTGKMNTEAF
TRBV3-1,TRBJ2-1,ASSQPSRVLPVLF
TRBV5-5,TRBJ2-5,ASSLGPRWRESLETQY
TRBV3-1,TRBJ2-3,ASSQSPGQGGTTDTQY
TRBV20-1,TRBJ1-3,SARGTGFPSGNTIY
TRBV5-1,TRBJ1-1,ASSERNDMERAF
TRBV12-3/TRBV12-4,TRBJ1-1,ASSPTGMNTEAF
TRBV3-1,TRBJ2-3,ASSPNAIADTQY
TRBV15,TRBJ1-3,ATRGTGQLSGNTIY
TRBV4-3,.,ASSQEGHSSYEQY
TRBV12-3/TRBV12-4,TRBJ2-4,ASSARFDRENIQY
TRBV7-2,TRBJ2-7,ASSLESSGPRKEQY
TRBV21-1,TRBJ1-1,ASSKKGGTSDTEAF
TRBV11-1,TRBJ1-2,ASSLSLAGPNYGYT
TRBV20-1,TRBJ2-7,SAKDRTSYEQY
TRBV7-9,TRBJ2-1,ASSPMNSNEQF